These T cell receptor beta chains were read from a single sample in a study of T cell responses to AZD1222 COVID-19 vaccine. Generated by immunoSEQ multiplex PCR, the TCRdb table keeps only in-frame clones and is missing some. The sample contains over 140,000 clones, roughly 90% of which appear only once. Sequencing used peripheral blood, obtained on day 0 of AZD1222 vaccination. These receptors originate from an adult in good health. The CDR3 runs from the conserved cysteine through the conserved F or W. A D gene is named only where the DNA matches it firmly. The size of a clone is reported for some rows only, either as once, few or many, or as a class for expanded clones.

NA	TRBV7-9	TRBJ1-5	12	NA	CASSSINQPQHF	TGTGCCAGCAGCTCAATAAATCAGCCCCAGCATTTT
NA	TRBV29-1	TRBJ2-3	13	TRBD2	CSVTGGVTDTQYF	TGCAGCGTAACGGGGGGGGTGACAGATACGCAGTATTTT
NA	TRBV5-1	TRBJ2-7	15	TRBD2	CASSLAGVPSYEQYF	TGCGCCAGCAGCCTAGCGGGAGTACCGTCCTACGAGCAGTACTTC
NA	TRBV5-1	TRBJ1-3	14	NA	CASSLAGTGNTIYF	TGCGCCAGCAGCTTGGCAGGGACAGGAAACACCATATATTTT
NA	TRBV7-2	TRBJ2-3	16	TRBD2	CASSLAAGLVTDTQYF	TGTGCCAGCAGCTTAGCTGCGGGACTAGTAACAGATACGCAGTATTTT
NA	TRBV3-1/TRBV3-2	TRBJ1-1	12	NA	CASSPDQTEAFF	TGTGCCAGCAGCCCGGATCAGACTGAAGCTTTCTTT
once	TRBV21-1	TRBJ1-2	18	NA	CASSCPAWGPLPNYGYTF	TGTGCCAGCAGCTGTCCGGCGTGGGGGCCCCTACCTAACTATGGCTACACCTTC
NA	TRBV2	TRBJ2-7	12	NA	CASSEPGDEQYF	TGTGCCAGCAGTGAACCGGGAGACGAGCAGTACTTC
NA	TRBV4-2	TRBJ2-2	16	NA	CASSQVGGPPPGELFF	TGTGCCAGCAGCCAAGTGGGGGGTCCCCCACCCGGGGAGCTGTTTTTT
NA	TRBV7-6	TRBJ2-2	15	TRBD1	CASSPKDRFTGELFF	TGTGCCAGCAGCCCCAAGGACAGGTTCACCGGGGAGCTGTTTTTT
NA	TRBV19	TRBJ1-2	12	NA	CASSNLAYGYTF	TGTGCCAGTAGTAACCTGGCCTATGGCTACACCTTC
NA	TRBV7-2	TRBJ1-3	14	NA	CASSLGGTGNTIYF	TGTGCCAGCAGCTTAGGGGGGACTGGAAACACCATATATTTT
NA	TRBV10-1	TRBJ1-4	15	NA	CASSERGGYNEKLFF	TGCGCCAGCAGTGAGAGGGGCGGATATAATGAAAAACTGTTTTTT
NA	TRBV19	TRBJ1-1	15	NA	CASATLGPRSTEAFF	TGTGCCAGTGCCACACTCGGCCCCCGGAGCACTGAAGCTTTCTTT
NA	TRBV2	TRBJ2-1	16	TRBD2	CASSRVRLAGVGEQFF	TGTGCCAGCAGCCGAGTTCGGCTAGCGGGAGTGGGTGAGCAGTTCTTC
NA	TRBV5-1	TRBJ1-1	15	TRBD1	CASSPRQGDGTEAFF	TGCGCCAGCAGCCCAAGACAGGGCGACGGCACTGAAGCTTTCTTT
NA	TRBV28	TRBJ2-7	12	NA	CASGKRTYEQYF	TGTGCCAGCGGGAAGCGGACCTACGAGCAGTACTTC
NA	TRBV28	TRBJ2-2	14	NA	CASSFPVNTGELFF	TGTGCCAGCAGTTTTCCAGTAAACACCGGGGAGCTGTTTTTT
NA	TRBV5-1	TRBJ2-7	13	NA	CASSLGTQREQYF	TGCGCCAGCAGCTTGGGCACCCAACGCGAGCAGTACTTC
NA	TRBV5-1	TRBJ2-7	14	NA	CASTEGDFSYEQYF	TGCGCCAGCACCGAAGGGGACTTTTCCTACGAGCAGTACTTC
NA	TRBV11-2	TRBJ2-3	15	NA	CASSLDRGSTDTQYF	TGTGCCAGCAGCTTAGACAGGGGAAGCACAGATACGCAGTATTTT
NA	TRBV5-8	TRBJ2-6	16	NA	CASSPDGSSGANVLTF	TGTGCCAGCAGCCCCGACGGGAGCTCTGGGGCCAACGTCCTGACTTTC
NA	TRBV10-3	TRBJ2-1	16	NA	CAISDSKGGVGNEQFF	TGTGCCATCAGTGATAGTAAGGGGGGGGTAGGGAATGAGCAGTTCTTC
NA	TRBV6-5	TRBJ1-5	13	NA	CASSYSRGQPQHF	TGTGCCAGCAGTTACTCCCGGGGGCAGCCCCAGCATTTT
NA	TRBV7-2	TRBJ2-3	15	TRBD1	CASSKGQGHGDTQYF	TGTGCCAGCAGCAAGGGACAGGGGCACGGAGATACGCAGTATTTT
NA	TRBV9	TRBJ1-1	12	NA	CASSRRDNIAFF	TGTGCCAGCAGCAGACGGGACAATATAGCTTTCTTT
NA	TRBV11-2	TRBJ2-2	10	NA	CASFRGELFF	TGTGCCAGCTTTCGCGGGGAGCTGTTTTTT
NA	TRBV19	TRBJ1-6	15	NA	CASSITEFGTSPLHF	TGTGCCAGTAGTATTACGGAATTCGGAACCTCACCCCTCCACTTT
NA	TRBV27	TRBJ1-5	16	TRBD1	CASSLFGTGLNQPQHF	TGTGCCAGCAGTTTATTTGGGACAGGACTCAATCAGCCCCAGCATTTT
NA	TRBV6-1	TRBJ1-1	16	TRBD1	CASSDGTGGGNTEAFF	TGTGCCAGCAGTGACGGCACAGGGGGAGGGAACACTGAAGCTTTCTTT
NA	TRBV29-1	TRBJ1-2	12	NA	CSALEAAYGYTF	TGCAGCGCTTTGGAGGCGGCCTATGGCTACACCTTC
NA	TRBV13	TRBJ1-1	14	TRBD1	CASSSGQGNTEAFF	TGTGCCAGCAGCTCGGGACAGGGGAACACTGAAGCTTTCTTT
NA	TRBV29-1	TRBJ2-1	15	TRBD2	CSVGGRLRAYNEQFF	TGCAGCGTTGGCGGGAGGCTCAGAGCCTACAATGAGCAGTTCTTC
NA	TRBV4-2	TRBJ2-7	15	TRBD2	CASSQVTSGTGEQYF	TGTGCCAGCAGCCAAGTAACTAGCGGGACTGGAGAGCAGTACTTC
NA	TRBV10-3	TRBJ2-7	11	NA	CAIKGTNEQYF	TGTGCCATCAAGGGTACCAACGAGCAGTACTTC
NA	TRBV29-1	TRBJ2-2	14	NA	CSVREQGQSGELFF	TGCAGCGTTAGGGAGCAGGGCCAATCCGGGGAGCTGTTTTTT
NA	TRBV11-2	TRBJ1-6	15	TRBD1	CASKGSDRDNSPLHF	TGTGCCAGCAAAGGTTCCGACAGGGACAATTCACCCCTCCACTTT
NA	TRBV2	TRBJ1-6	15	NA	CASSELLGAGSPLHF	TGTGCCAGCAGTGAGCTTTTGGGCGCAGGGTCACCCCTCCACTTT
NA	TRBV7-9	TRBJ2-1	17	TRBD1	CASNLDPGQGGNNEQFF	TGTGCCAGCAACTTAGATCCGGGACAGGGGGGAAACAATGAGCAGTTCTTC
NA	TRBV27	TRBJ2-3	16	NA	CASSLTPPRGSDTQYF	TGTGCCAGCAGTCTCACGCCCCCCCGGGGCTCGGATACGCAGTATTTT
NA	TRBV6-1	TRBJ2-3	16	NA	CASSVASTRSTDTQYF	TGTGCCAGCAGTGTGGCATCCACTAGAAGCACAGATACGCAGTATTTT
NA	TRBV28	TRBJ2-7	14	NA	CASSSPTGNYEQYF	TGTGCCAGCAGCTCCCCTACAGGGAACTACGAGCAGTACTTC
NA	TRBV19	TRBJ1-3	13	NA	CASSTDSGNTIYF	TGTGCCAGTAGTACGGACTCTGGAAACACCATATATTTT
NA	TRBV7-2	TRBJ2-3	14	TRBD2	CASSPSGPRDTQYF	TGTGCCAGCAGTCCTAGCGGGCCTCGGGATACGCAGTATTTT
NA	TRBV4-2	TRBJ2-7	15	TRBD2	CASSQILAGVREQYF	TGTGCCAGCAGCCAAATTCTAGCGGGAGTAAGGGAGCAGTACTTC
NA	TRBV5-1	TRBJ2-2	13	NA	CASSNTAAGELFF	TGCGCCAGCAGCAATACAGCGGCCGGGGAGCTGTTTTTT
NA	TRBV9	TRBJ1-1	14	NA	CASSVVGGDTEAFF	TGTGCCAGCAGCGTAGTCGGCGGGGACACTGAAGCTTTCTTT
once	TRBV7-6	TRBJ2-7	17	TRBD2	CASSPTPTSGGTYEQYF	TGTGCCAGCAGCCCCACCCCCACTAGCGGGGGAACCTACGAGCAGTACTTC
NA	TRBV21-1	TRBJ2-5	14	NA	CASMEFSREETQYF	TGTGCCAGCATGGAGTTTTCCAGGGAAGAGACCCAGTACTTC
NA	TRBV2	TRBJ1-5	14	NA	CASSGPGTNQPQHF	TGTGCCAGCAGTGGTCCAGGCACAAATCAGCCCCAGCATTTT
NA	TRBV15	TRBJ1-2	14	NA	CATSRDRGNYGYTF	TGTGCCACCAGCAGAGATCGTGGGAACTATGGCTACACCTTC
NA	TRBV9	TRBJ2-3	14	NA	CASSVRTATDTQYF	TGTGCCAGCAGCGTACGGACAGCCACAGATACGCAGTATTTT
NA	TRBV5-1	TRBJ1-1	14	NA	CASSVQEGNTEAFF	TGCGCCAGCAGCGTACAGGAAGGGAACACTGAAGCTTTCTTT
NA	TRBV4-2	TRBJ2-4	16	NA	CASSQAARIAKNIQYF	TGTGCCAGCAGCCAAGCAGCTCGTATAGCCAAAAACATTCAGTACTTC
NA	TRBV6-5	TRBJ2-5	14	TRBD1	CASSLGQGQETQYF	TGTGCCAGCAGCCTGGGACAGGGTCAAGAGACCCAGTACTTC
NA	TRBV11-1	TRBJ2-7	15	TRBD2	CASSWTSGSVYEQYF	TGTGCCAGCAGCTGGACTAGCGGGAGTGTCTACGAGCAGTACTTC
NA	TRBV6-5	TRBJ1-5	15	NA	CASSYPRGFHQPQHF	TGTGCCAGCAGTTACCCGCGGGGCTTCCATCAGCCCCAGCATTTT